A single sample gave rise to the 19 T cell receptor beta chains below, sequenced in a study of T cells after posttransplantation cyclophosphamide. TCRdb keeps only in-frame clones here, not all; method: immunoSEQ multiplex PCR. The sample holds some 10,000 clones, and no clone turns up only once. Cyclophosphamide on days +3 and +4 followed busulfan-fludarabine conditioning and a marrow graft. Sequenced here: PBMCs, sampled after allogeneic stem cell transplant with posttransplant cyclophosphamide. These receptors came from a female patient aged 35 to 55 who received an allogeneic stem cell transplant from a related donor, was CMV-positive, and had no GVHD. The graft donor may have given rise to some T cells.

This clone showed up many times. V gene TRBV5-1 combines with J gene TRBJ1-4; D remains ambiguous. Germline values: CDR1 SGHRS, CDR2 YFSETQ. Trimming shortened V by 0 bases and J by 0 bases, and 9 bases separated the two germline ends. CDR3 length equals 16 residues. CDR3 amino acids: CASSLEEATTNEKLFF. The CDR3 DNA follows: TGCGCCAGCAGCTTGGAAGAGGCCACAACTAATGAAAAACTGTTTTTT.

The sample holds many counts of this clone. V usage is TRBV7-9 and J usage is TRBJ2-1; 12 nucleotides match TRBD2. The germline gives CDR1 SEHNR, CDR2 FQNEAQ (reference sequence). Trimming cost V 5 bases and J 1 base; bases outside gene matches: 6. CDR3 length: 17 amino acids. CDR3 in amino acids: CASSPRGLAGSYNEQFF. CDR3 in DNA: TGTGCCAGCAGCCCTAGAGGACTAGCGGGGTCCTACAATGAGCAGTTCTTC.

This clone occurred many times. This chain links TRBV24-1 with TRBJ2-3; 8 nucleotides match TRBD1. J lost 6 bases, V lost 3 bases, and 7 bases had no gene match. The germline V gene encodes CDR1 KGHDR and CDR2 SFDVKD. This CDR3 comprises 15 residues. In nucleotides, the CDR3 is TGTGCCACCAGTGATCACAGGGGGGCCGTCGATACGCAGTATTTT. It codes for CATSDHRGAVDTQYF.

This clone occurred many times. The rearrangement links TRBV18 to TRBJ2-1; 8 positions agree with TRBD2. Germline V gene lookup returns CDR1 KGHSH and CDR2 LQKENI. Trimming at V came to 2 bases and at J to 4 bases, leaving 4 bases not matched to a gene. The length of the CDR3 is 15 residues. The CDR3 DNA reads TGTGCCAGCTCACCAGAGGCGGGGGGATACAATGAGCAGTTCTTC. This encodes CASSPEAGGYNEQFF. The variable domain in full, with the rest retrieved from reference TRBV18 and TRBJ2-1, is NAGVMQNPRHLVRRRGQEARLRCSPMKGHSHVYWYRQLPEEGLKFMVYLQKENIIDESGMPKERFSAEFPKEGPSILRIQQVVRGDSAAYFCASSPEAGGYNEQFFGPGTRLTVL.

The chain is built from TRBV15 and TRBJ2-6; D possibly corresponds to TRBD2 (6 bases). The V end lost 5 bases, the J end lost 3 bases, and 17 bases lay between the germline ends. Germline CDR1 is LNHNV and CDR2 is YYDKDF (reference sequence). This CDR3 spans 17 amino acids. The CDR3 loop reads CATSVNRRVVGANVLTF. CDR3 in DNA: TGTGCCACCAGCGTGAACAGGAGGGTAGTTGGGGCCAACGTCCTGACTTTC.

This clone was seen ten or more times. The rearrangement uses TRBV4-1 and TRBJ2-7; perhaps TRBD1 as D (5 bases). Between the trimmed V and J ends, which lost 4 bases and 4 bases, there was a span of 20 bases. Germline lookup yields CDR1 MGHRA and CDR2 YSYEKL. The CDR3 covers 16 residues. This chain's CDR3 is CASSPPPRTQIYEQYF. CDR3 DNA sequence: TGCGCCAGCAGCCCTCCTCCTCGGACACAAATTTACGAGCAGTACTTC.

This clone showed up many times. The rearrangement uses TRBV4-1 and TRBJ2-3, with D possibly being TRBD1 (7 bases). Germline V gene data show CDR1 as MGHRA and CDR2 as YSYEKL. Trimming stripped 2 bases from V and 1 base from J, with 16 bases between. This CDR3 region has 17 residues. The CDR3 spells CASSQTRGRGRTDTQYF. The CDR3 region has the DNA TGCGCCAGCAGCCAAACGAGGGGGCGGGGCCGCACAGATACGCAGTATTTT.

This clone was seen repeatedly, ten times or more. The chain combines TRBV13 with TRBJ1-3, with D uncertain. V lost 4 bases, J lost 3 bases, and 13 bases lay in between. Germline V gene data show CDR1 as PRHDT and CDR2 as FYEKMQ (reference sequence). This CDR3 region has 15 residues. CDR3 sequence reads: CASSSGLSGGNTIYF. The CDR3 DNA is TGTGCCAGCAGCTCCGGGTTATCGGGTGGAAACACCATATATTTT.

The table lists this clone with many counts. The chain joins TRBV6-5 to TRBJ1-2; D uncertain. Trimming left V 2 bases short and J 2 bases short, with 6 bases between. CDR1 and CDR2 from the germline V gene are MNHEY and SVGAGI. This CDR3 comprises 13 residues. The CDR3: CASSYGFNYGYTF. CDR3 DNA: TGTGCCAGCAGTTACGGCTTCAACTATGGCTACACCTTC.

This clone was detected many times. V usage is TRBV19 and J usage is TRBJ2-7; D ambiguous. V dropped 10 bases and J dropped 4 bases, with 23 bases sitting between them. CDR1 and CDR2 (germline): LNHDA, SQIVND (reference sequence). The CDR3 is made up of 15 amino acids. The CDR3 region has the DNA TGTGCCACTCAATCGGGTCCTGAACCCCCTTACGAGCAGTACTTC. Its protein product is CATQSGPEPPYEQYF. Complete variable domain (other parts from reference TRBV19 and TRBJ2-7): DGGITQSPKYLFRKEGQNVTLSCEQNLNHDAMYWYRQDPGQGLRLIYYSQIVNDFQKGDIAEGYSVSREKKESFPLTVTSAQKNPTAFYLCATQSGPEPPYEQYFGPGTRLTVT.

This clone was seen ten or more times. DNA of the CDR3: TGTGCCAGCAGTTACTCTCAGGGGCGGGCCTACGAGCAGTACTTC. Protein: CASSYSQGRAYEQYF. The J gene is TRBJ2-7, the V gene TRBV6-5; D possibly corresponds to TRBD1 (6 bases). In germline, CDR1 is MNHEY, CDR2 SVGAGI. V lost 0 bases, J lost 2 bases, and 11 bases lay in between. The CDR3 loop spans 15 amino acids.

This clone was counted ten times or more. The rearrangement links TRBV5-6 to TRBJ1-2; D unclear. Germline CDR1 reads SGHDT; CDR2 reads YYEEEE. Trimming stripped 4 bases from V and 0 bases from J, with 13 bases between. The CDR3 totals 15 residues. CDR3 in amino acids: CASSPRHNPNYGYTF. The CDR3 DNA sequence: TGTGCCAGCAGCCCAAGACACAACCCTAACTATGGCTACACCTTC.

In this sample, this clone turned up many times. V is TRBV11-3 and J is TRBJ2-2; D gene ambiguous. CDR3 length: 16 amino acids. Germline V gene data show CDR1 as SGHNT and CDR2 as YENEEA. This CDR3 reads CASRSSWPRNAGELFF. The DNA of the CDR3 is TGTGCAAGTCGCTCATCCTGGCCCCGCAACGCCGGGGAGCTGTTTTTT.

This clone has a count of ten or more. V usage is TRBV5-4 and J usage is TRBJ2-7; 9 bases fit TRBD1. The CDR3 runs 15 residues. The ends lost 1 base at V and 6 bases at J; junction bases unmatched: 8. Germline lookup yields CDR1 SGHNT and CDR2 YYREEE (reference sequence). The DNA for the CDR3 is TGTGCCAGCAGCTTGTCGGACAGGGGATCCCGCGAGCAGTACTTC. The encoded protein is CASSLSDRGSREQYF.

This clone occurred many times. The chain combines TRBV7-9 with TRBJ1-1; D is undetermined. The CDR3 spans 13 residues. The ends were cut back, 10 bases at V and 3 bases at J, with 15 bases in the middle. CDR1 and CDR2 (germline): SEHNR, FQNEAQ (reference sequence). The CDR3 DNA is TGTGCCACCCTACGGGGTAAGGACACTGAAGCTTTCTTT. It codes for CATLRGKDTEAFF.

This clone was seen many times. V usage is TRBV4-3 and J usage is TRBJ2-2, with 11 bases matching TRBD2. Looked up from germline, CDR1 is LGHNA and CDR2 is YSLEER. Losses at the gene ends were 1 base for V and 8 bases for J; bases not matched to a gene: 12. The CDR3 contains 18 residues. Written as DNA, the CDR3 is TGCGCCAGCAGCCAAGGGGATAGTAGCGGGGGGGTTATAGGGGAGCTGTTTTTT. Translating it yields CASSQGDSSGGVIGELFF.

This clone showed up many times. The V gene is TRBV7-6, the J gene TRBJ2-4, with a tentative D call TRBD2 (6 bases). From germline, CDR1 is SGHVS and CDR2 FNYEAQ. The CDR3 totals 16 residues. Trimming stripped 4 bases from V and 8 bases from J, with 21 bases between. The chain's CDR3 is CASSSRAGQGPDIQYF. DNA of the CDR3: TGTGCCAGCAGCTCCCGGGCGGGGCAGGGACCGGACATTCAGTACTTC.

The table lists this clone with many counts. The V call is TRBV19, the J call TRBJ2-2; TRBD1 matches 9 bases. J gave up 4 bases and V 6 bases, and 6 bases lay outside the gene matches. CDR1 LNHDA and CDR2 SQIVND come from the germline V gene (reference sequence). The CDR3 spans 15 residues. The CDR3: CASRQGAGVTGELFF. DNA for the CDR3: TGTGCCAGTAGACAGGGGGCGGGGGTCACCGGGGAGCTGTTTTTT.

This clone was observed a handful of times. This chain joins TRBV5-1 and TRBJ1-6; perhaps TRBD1 as D (5 bases). The V gene lost 0 bases and the J gene lost 0 bases, with 16 bases spanning the gap. This CDR3 is 19 amino acids long. Germline CDR1 and CDR2: SGHRS and YFSETQ. The chain's CDR3 is CASSLVGVTEGSYNSPLHF. The CDR3, as DNA: TGCGCCAGCAGCTTGGTAGGGGTCACGGAGGGCTCCTATAATTCACCCCTCCACTTT.